This T cell receptor (beta chain) was recorded in a study of siplizumab effects on memory and regulatory T cells. Overall study results and limits: The apparent diversity of naive T cells exceeded that of memory cells, and naive T cells seemed to make a major contribution to the alloresponse. Siplizumab significantly reduced alloreactive sequences traceable to unstimulated CD4+ memory cells. The authors mapped only a minor fraction of alloreactive clones to unstimulated subsets. Only a minority of proliferating CD4+ or CD8+ clones had an assignable naive or memory phenotype, with roughly 75-97% lacking one.

Remarks on this clone: What it recognizes is unknown.

TCRdb keeps only in-frame clones here, not all; method: immunoSEQ multiplex PCR. The sample consists of 85,000 to 120,000 clones, around 90% of them appearing once. The clonotype comes from a human donor in good health. Sequencing used CD4+ T cells sorted from blood.

The chain's CDR3 is CASSLQGRGQETQYF. The CDR3 DNA reads as TGTGCCAGCAGCTTACAGGGAAGGGGCCAAGAGACCCAGTACTTC. The chain is built from TRBV5-4 and TRBJ2-5; weak D call: TRBD1 (6 bases). CDR1 SGHNT and CDR2 YYREEE come from the germline V gene (reference sequence). The CDR3 has 15 amino acids. The V end lost 2 bases, the J end lost 1 base, and 12 bases lay between the germline ends.